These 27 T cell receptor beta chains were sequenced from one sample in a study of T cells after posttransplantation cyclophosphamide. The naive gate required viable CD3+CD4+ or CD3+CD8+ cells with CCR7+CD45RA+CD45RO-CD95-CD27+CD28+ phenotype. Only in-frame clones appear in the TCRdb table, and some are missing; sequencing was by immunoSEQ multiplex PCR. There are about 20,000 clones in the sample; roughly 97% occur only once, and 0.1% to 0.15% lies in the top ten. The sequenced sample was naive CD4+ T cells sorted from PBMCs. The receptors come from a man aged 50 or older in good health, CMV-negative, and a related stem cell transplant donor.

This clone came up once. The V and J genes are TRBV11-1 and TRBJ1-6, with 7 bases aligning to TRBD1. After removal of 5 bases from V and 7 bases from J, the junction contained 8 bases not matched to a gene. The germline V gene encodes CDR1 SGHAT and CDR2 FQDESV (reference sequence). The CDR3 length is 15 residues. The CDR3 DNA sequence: TGTGCCAGCAGCCAGGCCGGGACAGTAAATTCACCCCTCCACTTT. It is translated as CASSQAGTVNSPLHF.

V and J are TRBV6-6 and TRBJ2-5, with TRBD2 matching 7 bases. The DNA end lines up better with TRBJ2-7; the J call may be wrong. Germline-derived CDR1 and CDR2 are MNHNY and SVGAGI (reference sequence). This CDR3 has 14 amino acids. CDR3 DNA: TGTGCCAGCAGTTCAGGCGGGGGTGGGAACGAGCAGTACTTC. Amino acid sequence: CASSSGGGGNEQYF.

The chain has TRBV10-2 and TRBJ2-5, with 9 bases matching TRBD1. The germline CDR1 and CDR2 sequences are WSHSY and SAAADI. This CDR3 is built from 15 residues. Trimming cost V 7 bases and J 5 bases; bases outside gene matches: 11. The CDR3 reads CASTLQGAVGETQYF. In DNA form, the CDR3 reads TGCGCCAGCACTTTACAGGGGGCCGTTGGGGAGACCCAGTACTTC.

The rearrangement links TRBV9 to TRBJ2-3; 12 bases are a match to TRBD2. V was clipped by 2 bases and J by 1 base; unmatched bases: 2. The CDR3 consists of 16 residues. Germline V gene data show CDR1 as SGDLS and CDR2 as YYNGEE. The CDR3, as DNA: TGTGCCAGCAGCGTTCGGACTAGCGGGGGCACAGATACGCAGTATTTT. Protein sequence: CASSVRTSGGTDTQYF.

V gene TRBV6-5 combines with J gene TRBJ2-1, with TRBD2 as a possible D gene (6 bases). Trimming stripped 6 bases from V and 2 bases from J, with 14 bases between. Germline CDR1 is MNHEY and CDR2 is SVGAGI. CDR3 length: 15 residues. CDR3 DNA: TGTGCCAGCAGCGGACTATCCTGGGCCTACAATGAGCAGTTCTTC. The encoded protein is CASSGLSWAYNEQFF.

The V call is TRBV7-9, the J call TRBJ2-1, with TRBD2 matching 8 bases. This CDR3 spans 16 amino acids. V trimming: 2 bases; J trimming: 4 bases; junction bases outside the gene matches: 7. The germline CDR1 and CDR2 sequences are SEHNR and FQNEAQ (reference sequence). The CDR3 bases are TGTGCCAGCAGCTTACCTCGGGGGGGCGCGTACAATGAGCAGTTCTTC. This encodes CASSLPRGGAYNEQFF.

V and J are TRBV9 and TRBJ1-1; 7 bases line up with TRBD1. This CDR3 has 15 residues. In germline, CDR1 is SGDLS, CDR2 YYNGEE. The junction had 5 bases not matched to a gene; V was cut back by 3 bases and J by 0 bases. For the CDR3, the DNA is TGTGCCAGCAGCGCCGGGGACAGATTGAACACTGAAGCTTTCTTT. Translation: CASSAGDRLNTEAFF.

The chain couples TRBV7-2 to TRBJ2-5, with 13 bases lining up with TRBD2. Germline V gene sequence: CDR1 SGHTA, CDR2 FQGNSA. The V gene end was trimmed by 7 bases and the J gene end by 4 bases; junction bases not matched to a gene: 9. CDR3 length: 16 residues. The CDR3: CASIHGTSGVGETQYF. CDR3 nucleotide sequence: TGTGCCAGCATCCACGGGACTAGCGGGGTTGGAGAGACCCAGTACTTC.

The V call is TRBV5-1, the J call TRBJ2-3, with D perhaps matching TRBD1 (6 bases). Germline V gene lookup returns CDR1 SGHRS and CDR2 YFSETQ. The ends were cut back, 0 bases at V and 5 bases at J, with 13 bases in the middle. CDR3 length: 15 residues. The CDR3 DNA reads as TGCGCCAGCAGCTTGGCTGGACAGCCCGAAGATACGCAGTATTTT. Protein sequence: CASSLAGQPEDTQYF.

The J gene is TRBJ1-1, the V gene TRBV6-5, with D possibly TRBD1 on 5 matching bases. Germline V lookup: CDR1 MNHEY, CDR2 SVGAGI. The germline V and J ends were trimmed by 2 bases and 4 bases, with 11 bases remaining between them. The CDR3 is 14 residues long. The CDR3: CASSYQQGITEAFF. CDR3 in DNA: TGTGCCAGCAGTTACCAGCAGGGTATCACTGAAGCTTTCTTT.

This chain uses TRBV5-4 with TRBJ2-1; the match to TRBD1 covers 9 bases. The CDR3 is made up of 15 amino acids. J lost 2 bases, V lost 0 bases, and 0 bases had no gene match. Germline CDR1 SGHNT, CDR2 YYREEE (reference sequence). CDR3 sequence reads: CASSLGTGAYNEQFF. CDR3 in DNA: TGTGCCAGCAGCTTGGGGACAGGGGCCTACAATGAGCAGTTCTTC.

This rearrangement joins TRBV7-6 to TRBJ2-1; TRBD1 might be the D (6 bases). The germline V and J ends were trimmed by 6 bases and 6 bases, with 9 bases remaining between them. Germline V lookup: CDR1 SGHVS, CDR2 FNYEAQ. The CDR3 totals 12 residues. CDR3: CASSLQGNEQFF. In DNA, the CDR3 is TGTGCCAGCAGTTTACAGGGCAATGAGCAGTTCTTC.

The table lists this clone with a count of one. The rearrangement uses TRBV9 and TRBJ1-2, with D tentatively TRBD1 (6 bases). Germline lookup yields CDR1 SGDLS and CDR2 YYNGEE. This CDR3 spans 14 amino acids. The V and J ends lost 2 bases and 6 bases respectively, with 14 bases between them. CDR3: CASSVYRAVHGYTF. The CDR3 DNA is TGTGCCAGCAGCGTTTACAGGGCTGTCCATGGCTACACCTTC.

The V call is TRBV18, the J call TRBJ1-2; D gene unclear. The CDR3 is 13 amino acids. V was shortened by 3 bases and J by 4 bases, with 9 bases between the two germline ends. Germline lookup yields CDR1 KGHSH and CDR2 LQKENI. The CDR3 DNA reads TGTGCCAGCTCACCTACAGTAACCTATGGCTACACCTTC. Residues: CASSPTVTYGYTF.

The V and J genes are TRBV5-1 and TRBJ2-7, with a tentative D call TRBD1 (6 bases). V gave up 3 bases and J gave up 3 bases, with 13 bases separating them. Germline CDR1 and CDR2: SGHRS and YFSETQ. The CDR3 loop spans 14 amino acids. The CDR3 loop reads CASSSPGQNYEQYF. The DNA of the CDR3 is TGCGCCAGCAGCTCCCCGGGACAAAACTACGAGCAGTACTTC.

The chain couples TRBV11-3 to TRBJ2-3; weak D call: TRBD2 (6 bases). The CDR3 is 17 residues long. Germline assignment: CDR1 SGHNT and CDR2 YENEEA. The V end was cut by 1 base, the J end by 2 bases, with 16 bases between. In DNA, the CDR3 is TGTGCCAGCAGCTTAGTGTACGGGGAGGTAACCACAGATACGCAGTATTTT. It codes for CASSLVYGEVTTDTQYF.

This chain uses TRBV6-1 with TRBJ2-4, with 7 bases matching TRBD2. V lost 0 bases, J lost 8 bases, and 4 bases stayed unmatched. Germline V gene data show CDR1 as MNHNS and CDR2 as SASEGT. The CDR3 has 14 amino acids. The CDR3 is CASSEARERYIQYF. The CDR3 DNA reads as TGTGCCAGCAGTGAAGCGCGGGAGAGGTACATTCAGTACTTC.

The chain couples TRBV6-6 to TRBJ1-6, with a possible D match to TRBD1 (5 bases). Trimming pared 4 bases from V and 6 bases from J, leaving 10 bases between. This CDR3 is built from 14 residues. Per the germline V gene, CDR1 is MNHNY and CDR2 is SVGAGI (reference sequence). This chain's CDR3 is CASSSQGGNSPLHF. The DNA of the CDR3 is TGTGCCAGCAGTTCGCAGGGAGGTAATTCACCCCTCCACTTT.

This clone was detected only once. Written as DNA, the CDR3 is TGCAGCGTGGGACAGGGCTTCACAGATACGCAGTATTTT. Protein product: CSVGQGFTDTQYF. V gene TRBV29-1 combines with J gene TRBJ2-3; 9 nucleotides match TRBD1. The ends lost 6 bases at V and 2 bases at J; junction bases unmatched: 3. The germline CDR1 and CDR2 sequences are SQVTM and ANQGSEA. The CDR3 consists of 13 residues.

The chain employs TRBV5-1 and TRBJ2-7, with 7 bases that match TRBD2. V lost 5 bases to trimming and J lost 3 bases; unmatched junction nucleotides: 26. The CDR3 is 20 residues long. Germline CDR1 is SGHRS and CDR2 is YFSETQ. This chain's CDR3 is CASRRGVGAGTKRTVYEQYF. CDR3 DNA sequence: TGCGCCAGCAGGAGAGGGGTTGGAGCGGGGACGAAGCGGACCGTCTACGAGCAGTACTTC.

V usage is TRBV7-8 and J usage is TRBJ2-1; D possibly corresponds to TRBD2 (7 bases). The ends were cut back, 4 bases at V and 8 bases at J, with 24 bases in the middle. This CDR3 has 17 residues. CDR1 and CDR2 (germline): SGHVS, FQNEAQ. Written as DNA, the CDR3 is TGTGCCAGCAGCTCAAACAGGGTGGTGCCTAGCGGACATGAGCAGTTCTTC. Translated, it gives CASSSNRVVPSGHEQFF.

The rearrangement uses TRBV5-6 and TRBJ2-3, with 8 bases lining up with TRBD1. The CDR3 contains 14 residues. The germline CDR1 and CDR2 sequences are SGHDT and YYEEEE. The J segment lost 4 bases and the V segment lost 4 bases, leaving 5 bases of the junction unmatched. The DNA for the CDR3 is TGTGCCAGCAGCACCGGACAGGGTGCAGATACGCAGTATTTT. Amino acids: CASSTGQGADTQYF.

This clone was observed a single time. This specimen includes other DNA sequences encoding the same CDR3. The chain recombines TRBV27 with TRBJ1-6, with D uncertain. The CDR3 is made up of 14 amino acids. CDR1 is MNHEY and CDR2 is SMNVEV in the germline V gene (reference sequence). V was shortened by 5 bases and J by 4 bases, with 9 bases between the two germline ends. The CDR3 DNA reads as TGTGCCAGCAGTCGGAGCCGGTATAATTCACCCCTCCACTTT. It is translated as CASSRSRYNSPLHF.

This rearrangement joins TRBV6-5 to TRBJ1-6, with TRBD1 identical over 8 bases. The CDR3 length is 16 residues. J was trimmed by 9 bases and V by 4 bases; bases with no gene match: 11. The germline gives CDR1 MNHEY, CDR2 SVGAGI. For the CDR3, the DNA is TGTGCCAGCAGTTCCTTACGGGCGACAGGGGCTTCACCCCTCCACTTT. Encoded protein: CASSSLRATGASPLHF.

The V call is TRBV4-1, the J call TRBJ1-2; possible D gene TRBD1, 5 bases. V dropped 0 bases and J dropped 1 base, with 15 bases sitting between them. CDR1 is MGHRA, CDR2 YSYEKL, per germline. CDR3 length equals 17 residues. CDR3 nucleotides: TGCGCCAGCAGCCAAGAGCTGGGGCAGACCCTTAACTATGGCTACACCTTC. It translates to CASSQELGQTLNYGYTF.

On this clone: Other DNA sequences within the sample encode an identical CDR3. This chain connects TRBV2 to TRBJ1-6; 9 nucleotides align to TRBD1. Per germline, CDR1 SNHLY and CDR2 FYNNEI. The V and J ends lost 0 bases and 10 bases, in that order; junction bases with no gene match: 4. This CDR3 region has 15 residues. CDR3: CASSEAGTGNSPLHF. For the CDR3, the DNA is TGTGCCAGCAGTGAAGCTGGGACAGGGAACTCACCCCTCCACTTT.

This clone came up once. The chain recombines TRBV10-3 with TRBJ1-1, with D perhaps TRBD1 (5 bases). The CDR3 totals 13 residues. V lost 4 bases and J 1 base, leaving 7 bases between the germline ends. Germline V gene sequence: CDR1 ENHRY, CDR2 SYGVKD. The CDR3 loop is CAISVQGNTEAFF. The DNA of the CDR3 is TGTGCCATCAGTGTTCAGGGGAACACTGAAGCTTTCTTT.